This T cell receptor beta chain emerged from a study of blood T cell repertoires in COVID-19. The wider study: The study drew acute and convalescent COVID-19 samples from the United States, Italy and Spain. From T cells, B-cell-depleted T cells, or PBMCs came the material, which was cDNA or gDNA.

Germline-derived CDR1 and CDR2 are KGHDR and SFDVKD. V dropped 0 bases and J dropped 6; count of bases not matched to a gene: 7. The CDR3 runs to 17 residues. Here immunoSEQ multiplex PCR was the method, and the copy in TCRdb shows in-frame clones only, minus some. Of fewer than 350,000 clones listed, approximately 86% are singletons. This clonotype was sampled from a woman in her seventies with COVID-19, enrolled during active disease. The sample taken for sequencing was peripheral blood. The chain links TRBV24-1 to TRBJ2-1, with 10 bases matching TRBD2. CDR3 sequence (DNA): TGTGCCACCAGTGATTTGGGGAGCGGGGGGGCATCCAATGAGCAGTTCTTC. It encodes CATSDLGSGGASNEQFF.